This section outlines one TCR beta chain sequence together with its context. The data belong to a study of blood T cell repertoires in COVID-19. Overall study: Sources were T cells, B-cell-depleted T cells, or PBMCs; the material itself was cDNA or gDNA.

Germline trimming cut 4 bases from V and 2 bases from J; bases unmatched to any gene: 13. This CDR3 is 17 amino acids long. The germline gives CDR1 SGHTA, CDR2 FQGNSA. The authors' processing: Amplification of reference gene primers provided the estimated nucleated cell counts. Data came from immunoSEQ multiplex PCR; TCRdb stores just in-frame clones and leaves some out. That table gives V, J and clone size, and the DNA gave D and trimming. The repertoire has around 230,000 clones, around 86% of them found once; the top ten carry roughly an eighth. The sample taken for sequencing was peripheral blood. This sequence originates from a woman aged 55-75 years with active or convalescent COVID-19. J is TRBJ1-2 and V is TRBV7-2, with 7 bases lining up with TRBD1. Here the CDR3 reads CASSSGGTQGRNYGYTF. For the CDR3, the DNA is TGTGCCAGCAGCTCAGGGGGGACGCAGGGGAGGAACTATGGCTACACCTTC.